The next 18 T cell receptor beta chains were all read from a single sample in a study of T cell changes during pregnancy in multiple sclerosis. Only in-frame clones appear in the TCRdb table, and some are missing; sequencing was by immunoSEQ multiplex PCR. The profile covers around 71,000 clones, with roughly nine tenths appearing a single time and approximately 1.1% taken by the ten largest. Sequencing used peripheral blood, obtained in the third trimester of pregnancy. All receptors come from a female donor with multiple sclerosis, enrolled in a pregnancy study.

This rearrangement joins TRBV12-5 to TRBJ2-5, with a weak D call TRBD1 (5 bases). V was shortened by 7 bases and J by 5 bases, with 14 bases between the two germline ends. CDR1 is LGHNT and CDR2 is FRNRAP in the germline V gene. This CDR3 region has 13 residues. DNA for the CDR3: TGTGCTAGTGCTAAAGAACAGGTGGAGACCCAGTACTTC. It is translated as CASAKEQVETQYF.

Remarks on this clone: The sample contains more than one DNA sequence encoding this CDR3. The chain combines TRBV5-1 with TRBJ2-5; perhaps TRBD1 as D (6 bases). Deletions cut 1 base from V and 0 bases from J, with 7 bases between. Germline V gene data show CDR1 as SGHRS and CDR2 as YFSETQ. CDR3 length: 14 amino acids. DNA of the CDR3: TGCGCCAGCAGCTTGAGGGGGAACCAAGAGACCCAGTACTTC. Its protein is CASSLRGNQETQYF.

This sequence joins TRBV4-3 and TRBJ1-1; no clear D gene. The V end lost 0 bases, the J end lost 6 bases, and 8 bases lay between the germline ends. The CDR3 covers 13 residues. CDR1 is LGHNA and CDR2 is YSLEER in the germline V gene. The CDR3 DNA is TGCGCCAGCAGCCAAGAGGCAGCGTCTGAAGCTTTCTTT. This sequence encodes CASSQEAASEAFF.

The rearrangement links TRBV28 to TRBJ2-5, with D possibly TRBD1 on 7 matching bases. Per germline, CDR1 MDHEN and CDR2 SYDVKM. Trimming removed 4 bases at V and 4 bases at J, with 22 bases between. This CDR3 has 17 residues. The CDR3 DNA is TGTGCCAGCAGTTGGAGCTTTGGACAGGAGGGAGGAGAGACCCAGTACTTC. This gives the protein CASSWSFGQEGGETQYF.

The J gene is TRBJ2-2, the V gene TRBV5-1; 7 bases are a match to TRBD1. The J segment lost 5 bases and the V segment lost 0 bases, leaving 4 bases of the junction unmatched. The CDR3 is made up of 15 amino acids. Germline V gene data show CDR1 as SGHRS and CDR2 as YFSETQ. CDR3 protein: CASSLDLQGTGELFF. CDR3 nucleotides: TGCGCCAGCAGCTTGGATTTACAGGGGACCGGGGAGCTGTTTTTT.

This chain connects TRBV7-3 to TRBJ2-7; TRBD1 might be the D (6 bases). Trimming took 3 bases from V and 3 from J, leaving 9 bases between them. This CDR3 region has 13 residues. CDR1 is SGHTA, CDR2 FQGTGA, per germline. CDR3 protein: CASSFPGDYEQYF. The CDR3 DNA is TGTGCCAGCAGCTTCCCAGGGGACTACGAGCAGTACTTC. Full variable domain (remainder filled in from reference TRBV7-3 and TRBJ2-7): GAGVSQTPSNKVTEKGKYVELRCDPISGHTALYWYRQSLGQGPEFLIYFQGTGAADDSGLPNDRFFAVRPEGSVSTLKIQRTERGDSAVYLCASSFPGDYEQYFGPGTRLTVT.

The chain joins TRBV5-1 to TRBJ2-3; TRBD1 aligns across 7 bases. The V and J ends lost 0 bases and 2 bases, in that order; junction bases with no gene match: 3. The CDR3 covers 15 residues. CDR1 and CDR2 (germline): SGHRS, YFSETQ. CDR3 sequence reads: CASSLEGTVTDTQYF. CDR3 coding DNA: TGCGCCAGCAGCTTGGAGGGGACAGTCACAGATACGCAGTATTTT.

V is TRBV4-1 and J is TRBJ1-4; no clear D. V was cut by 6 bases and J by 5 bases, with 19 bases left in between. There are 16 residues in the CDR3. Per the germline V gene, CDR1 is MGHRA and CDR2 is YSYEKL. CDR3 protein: CASSPLPGGLNEKLFF. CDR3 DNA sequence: TGCGCCAGCAGTCCATTGCCCGGTGGGCTGAATGAAAAACTGTTTTTT.

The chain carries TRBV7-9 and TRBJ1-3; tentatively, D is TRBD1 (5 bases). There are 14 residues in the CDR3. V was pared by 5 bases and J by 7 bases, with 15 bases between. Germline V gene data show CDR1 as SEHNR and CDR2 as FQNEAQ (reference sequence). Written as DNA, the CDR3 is TGTGCCAGCAGCCCCATCGGGGGGGGGAACACCATATATTTT. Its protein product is CASSPIGGGNTIYF.

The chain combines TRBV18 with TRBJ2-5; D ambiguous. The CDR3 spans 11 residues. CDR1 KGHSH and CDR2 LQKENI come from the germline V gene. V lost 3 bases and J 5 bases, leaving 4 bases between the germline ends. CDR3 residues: CASSPQETQYF. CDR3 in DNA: TGTGCCAGCTCACCGCAGGAGACCCAGTACTTC.

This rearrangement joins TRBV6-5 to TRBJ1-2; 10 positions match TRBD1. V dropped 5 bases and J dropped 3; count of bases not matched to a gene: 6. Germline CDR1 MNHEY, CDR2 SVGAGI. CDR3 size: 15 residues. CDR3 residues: CASSSRDRGDYGYTF. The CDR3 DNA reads TGTGCCAGCAGTAGCCGGGACAGGGGTGACTATGGCTACACCTTC.

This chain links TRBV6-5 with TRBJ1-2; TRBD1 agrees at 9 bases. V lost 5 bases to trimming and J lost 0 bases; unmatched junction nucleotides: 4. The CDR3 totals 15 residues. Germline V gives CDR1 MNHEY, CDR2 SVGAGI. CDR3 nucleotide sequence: TGTGCCAGCAGTGCCCGACAGGGGGCTAACTATGGCTACACCTTC. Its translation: CASSARQGANYGYTF.

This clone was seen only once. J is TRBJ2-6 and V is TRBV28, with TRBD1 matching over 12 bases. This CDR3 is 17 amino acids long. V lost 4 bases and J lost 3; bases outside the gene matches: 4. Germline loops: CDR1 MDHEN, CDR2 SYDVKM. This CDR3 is CASSSGTGGVGANVLTF. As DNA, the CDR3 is TGTGCCAGCAGTTCGGGGACAGGGGGCGTTGGGGCCAACGTCCTGACTTTC.

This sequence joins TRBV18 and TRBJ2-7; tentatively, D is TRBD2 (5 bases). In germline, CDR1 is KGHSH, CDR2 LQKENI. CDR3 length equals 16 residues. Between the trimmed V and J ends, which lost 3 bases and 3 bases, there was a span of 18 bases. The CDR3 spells CASSPLDFPGVYEQYF. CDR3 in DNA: TGTGCCAGCTCACCCTTGGACTTTCCCGGGGTCTACGAGCAGTACTTC.

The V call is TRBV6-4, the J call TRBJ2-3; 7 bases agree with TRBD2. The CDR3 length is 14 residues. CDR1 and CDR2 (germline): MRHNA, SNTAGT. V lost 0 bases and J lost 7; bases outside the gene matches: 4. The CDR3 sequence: CASSDSGGSNTQYF. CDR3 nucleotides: TGTGCCAGCAGTGACTCGGGCGGGAGCAATACGCAGTATTTT.

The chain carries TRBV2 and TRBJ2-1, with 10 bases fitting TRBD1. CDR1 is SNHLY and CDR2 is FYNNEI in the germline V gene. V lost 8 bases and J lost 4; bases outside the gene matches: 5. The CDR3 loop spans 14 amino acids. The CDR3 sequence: CASVGQGEYNEQFF. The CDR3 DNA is TGTGCCAGCGTCGGACAGGGGGAATACAATGAGCAGTTCTTC. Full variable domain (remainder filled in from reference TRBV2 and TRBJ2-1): EPEVTQTPSHQVTQMGQEVILRCVPISNHLYFYWYRQILGQKVEFLVSFYNNEISEKSEIFDDQFSVERPDGSNFTLKIRSTKLEDSAMYFCASVGQGEYNEQFFGPGTRLTVL.

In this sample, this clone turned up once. This chain's CDR3 is CASSSDRVEQYF. As DNA, the CDR3 is TGTGCCAGCAGCTCGGACAGGGTAGAGCAGTACTTC. The gene calls are TRBV11-3 and TRBJ2-7; 8 positions match TRBD1. V shed 4 bases, J shed 7 bases, and the junction held 3 bases outside the gene matches. Germline V lookup: CDR1 SGHNT, CDR2 YENEEA. The CDR3 totals 12 residues.

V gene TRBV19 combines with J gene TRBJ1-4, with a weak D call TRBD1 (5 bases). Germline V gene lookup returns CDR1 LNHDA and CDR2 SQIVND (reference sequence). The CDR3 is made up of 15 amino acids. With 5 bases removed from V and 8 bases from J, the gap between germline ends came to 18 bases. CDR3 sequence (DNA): TGTGCCAGTAGTCCATCGAGGGGAGGGAACGAAAAACTGTTTTTT. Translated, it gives CASSPSRGGNEKLFF.